A selection of T cell receptor beta chains follows, all from one sample in a study of glioma-infiltrating T cells. TCRdb reprocessed the multiplex PCR reads via MiXCR and lists one record per CDR3 protein. This sample has roughly 200,000 distinct CDR3 sequences, with around 40% found just once. The specimen was glioma tissue, nonneoplastic brain tissue, or PBMCs (not recorded which). These receptors came from a human donor with low-grade glioma or glioblastoma, undergoing nonglioma brain surgery, or in good health (not recorded which). Both conserved end residues are part of each CDR3. The D gene is left open where the match is weak. Clone size appears in some rows only: once, few, many, or a class for an expanded clone.

j_gene	v_gene	abundance	d_gene	CDR3aa	CDR3nt
TRBJ1-2	TRBV28	many	.	CASSPRAQYYGYTF	TGTGCCAGCAGTCCAAGAGCACAATACTATGGCTACACCTTC
TRBJ2-5	TRBV7-3	.	TRBD2	CASSPTSGPQETQYF	TGTGCCAGCAGCCCCACTAGCGGGCCCCAAGAGACCCAGTACTTC
TRBJ2-7	TRBV5-1	.	.	CASSLVAGEQYF	TGCGCCAGCAGCTTGGTTGCCGGCGAGCAGTACTTC
TRBJ2-3	TRBV29-1	.	TRBD2	CSATSGGNTDTQYF	TGCAGCGCGACTAGCGGGGGGAACACAGATACGCAGTATTTT
TRBJ2-1	TRBV20-1	.	TRBD2	CSARAKAGVFEQFF	TGCAGCGCTAGAGCCAAAGCGGGAGTTTTTGAGCAGTTCTTC
TRBJ2-3	TRBV5-1	few	.	CASSLPTGLDTQYF	TGCGCCAGCAGCTTGCCGACTGGATTAGATACGCAGTATTTT
TRBJ2-5	TRBV25-1	many	TRBD2	CASSPGLAGVWETQYF	TGTGCCAGCAGCCCGGGACTAGCGGGAGTCTGGGAGACCCAGTACTTC
TRBJ2-7	TRBV6-4	.	.	CASSDSRRSSYEQYF	TGTGCCAGCAGTGACTCGAGGCGGAGCTCCTACGAGCAGTACTTC
TRBJ2-5	TRBV5-8	many	.	CASSYSGSETQYF	TGTGCCAGCAGTTATAGCGGCAGCGAGACCCAGTACTTC
TRBJ2-1	TRBV20-1	many	.	CSARSPQGLSYNEQFF	TGCAGTGCTAGATCACCGCAGGGTCTATCCTACAATGAGCAGTTCTTC
TRBJ1-5	TRBV30	.	TRBD1	CACSDRADQPQHF	TGTGCCTGTTCAGACAGGGCGGATCAGCCCCAGCATTTT
TRBJ2-3	TRBV7-8	.	.	CASSLAGYGGGTDTQYF	TGTGCCAGCAGCTTAGCGGGGTATGGTGGTGGCACAGATACGCAGTATTTT
TRBJ1-5	TRBV12-3/TRBV12-4	.	.	CANAIASTDTQHF	TGTGCAAACGCGATTGCTAGCACAGATACGCAGCATTTT
TRBJ2-1	TRBV7-9	.	TRBD2	CASSPIAGGDEQFF	TGTGCCAGCAGCCCCATAGCGGGAGGGGATGAGCAGTTCTTC
TRBJ1-3	TRBV18	many	TRBD1	CASSSLGTDGNTIYF	TGTGCCAGCTCATCCCTTGGGACAGACGGAAACACCATATATTTT
TRBJ2-5	TRBV20-1	many	TRBD2	CSASGLAGIQETQYF	TGCAGTGCTTCCGGACTAGCGGGGATTCAAGAGACCCAGTACTTC
TRBJ2-3	TRBV4-2	few	TRBD2	CASSQTAGVADTQYF	TGTGCCAGCAGCCAAACTGCGGGAGTGGCAGATACGCAGTATTTT
TRBJ2-5	TRBV20-1	many	TRBD2	CSARSTSGRARETQYF	TGCAGTGCTAGATCGACTAGCGGGAGGGCGAGGGAGACCCAGTACTTC
TRBJ1-1	TRBV12-3/TRBV12-4	.	.	CASTWGGVTEAFF	TGTGCCAGCACCTGGGGGGGGGTGACTGAAGCTTTCTTT
TRBJ1-5	TRBV6-5	.	.	CASSELGRGKHQHF	TGTGCCAGCAGTGAATTGGGTCGAGGTAAGCACCAGCATTTT
TRBJ1-1	TRBV20-1	many	.	CSARAPAHTEAFF	TGCAGTGCTAGAGCCCCAGCCCACACTGAAGCTTTCTTT
TRBJ2-1	TRBV20-1	many	.	CTGTDSYNEQFF	TGCACCGGGACTGACTCCTACAATGAGCAGTTCTTC
TRBJ1-6	TRBV6-5	.	.	CASSYNRDSPLHF	TGTGCCAGCAGTTATAATCGAGATTCACCCCTCCACTTT
TRBJ1-5	TRBV18	.	.	CASSATDANEPQHF	TGTGCCAGCTCTGCTACAGACGCTAATGAGCCCCAGCATTTT
TRBJ2-7	TRBV11-1	few	TRBD1	CASSSGQGRHEQYF	TGTGCCAGCAGCTCGGGACAGGGAAGACACGAGCAGTACTTC
TRBJ2-7	TRBV27	many	TRBD1	CASSLSNRGWYEQYF	TGTGCCAGCAGTTTATCCAACAGGGGGTGGTACGAGCAGTACTTC
TRBJ2-7	TRBV28	many	TRBD1	CASSISTGGTYEQYF	TGTGCCAGCAGTATATCGACAGGGGGGACCTACGAGCAGTACTTC
TRBJ1-5	TRBV20-1	.	.	CSARDLEGKEGQHKHF	TGCAGTGCTAGAGATTTGGAGGGGAAAGAGGGCCAGCACAAGCATTTT
TRBJ2-7	TRBV7-9	many	TRBD2	CASSQWTSGGYEQYF	TGTGCCAGCAGTCAATGGACTAGCGGTGGCTACGAGCAGTACTTC
TRBJ1-1	TRBV20-1	many	TRBD1	CSAEGQVRTEAFF	TGCAGTGCCGAGGGACAGGTGCGCACTGAAGCTTTCTTT
TRBJ1-1	TRBV20-1	.	.	CSAEFRACEPFF	TGCAGTGCTGAATTCAGGGCTTGTGAACCTTTCTTT
TRBJ2-1	TRBV19	.	TRBD2	CASSISSLAGRYNEQFF	TGTGCCAGTAGTATCTCCTCTCTAGCGGGACGTTACAATGAGCAGTTCTTC
TRBJ2-1	TRBV24-1	many	TRBD2	CATSSGLAGGSEQFF	TGTGCCACCAGTTCGGGACTAGCGGGAGGGAGTGAGCAGTTCTTC
TRBJ2-1	TRBV7-9	.	TRBD1	CASSRASRGNEQFF	TGTGCCAGCAGCCGGGCCTCCAGGGGGAATGAGCAGTTCTTC
TRBJ2-4	TRBV4-2	.	.	CASSQDGGNQKIQYF	TGTGCCAGCAGCCAAGACGGCGGAAACCAAAAGATTCAGTACTTC
TRBJ2-1	TRBV7-9	.	.	CVSSLIGLTYNEQFF	TGTGTTAGCAGCTTAATAGGACTGACCTACAATGAGCAGTTCTTC
TRBJ2-1	TRBV7-2	.	TRBD2	CASSFEREGRREQFF	TGTGCCAGCAGTTTTGAGCGGGAGGGCCGGAGGGAGCAGTTCTTC
TRBJ2-1	TRBV6-1	.	.	CASSIGKGGYEQFF	TGCGCCAGCAGTATAGGAAAGGGGGGCTATGAGCAGTTCTTC
TRBJ2-3	TRBV5-1	.	.	CASSFDQRGTDTQYF	TGCGCCAGCAGCTTTGACCAGCGGGGCACAGATACGCAGTATTTT
TRBJ1-2	TRBV12-3/TRBV12-4	.	.	CASSLAGGSYYGYTF	TGTGCCAGCAGTTTAGCGGGGGGATCCTACTATGGCTACACCTTC
TRBJ1-2	TRBV6-5	.	TRBD1	CSSSLSGDRARYTF	TGTTCCAGCAGCCTCTCCGGGGACAGGGCACGCTACACCTTC
TRBJ2-5	TRBV20-1	many	TRBD2	CSARVGLEGTQYF	TGCAGTGCTAGAGTGGGACTAGAGGGGACCCAGTACTTC
TRBJ2-1	TRBV27	many	.	CASRPGAGPHNEQFF	TGTGCCAGCAGGCCTGGAGCAGGGCCCCACAATGAGCAGTTCTTC
TRBJ1-2	TRBV5-1	.	TRBD1	CASSLGQGAGGYTF	TGCGCCAGCAGCTTGGGACAGGGGGCAGGTGGCTACACCTTC
TRBJ2-1	TRBV18	few	.	CASSPSGVDEQFF	TGTGCCAGCTCACCCTCGGGCGTCGATGAGCAGTTCTTC
TRBJ2-3	TRBV28	many	.	CASSLYEDTQYF	TGTGCCAGCAGTTTATACGAAGATACGCAGTATTTT
TRBJ1-1	TRBV12-3/TRBV12-4	.	.	CASSPVRGAEAFF	TGTGCCAGCAGCCCGGTGAGAGGGGCTGAAGCTTTCTTT
TRBJ1-2	TRBV19	few	.	CASSGDGNYGYTF	TGTGCCAGTAGTGGGGACGGAAACTATGGCTACACCTTC
TRBJ1-4	TRBV27	many	.	CASSPQANRNEKLFF	TGTGCCAGCAGTCCCCAGGCCAATCGTAATGAAAAACTGTTTTTT